These 26 T cell receptor beta chains were sequenced from one sample in a study of cytomegalovirus exposure and HLA in healthy donors. PCR primers comprised 60 Vbeta and 13 Jbeta primers. Produced via immunoSEQ multiplex PCR; TCRdb's table is partial and in-frame only. Of under 200,000 clones detected, 75% to 80% appear once; the ten largest clones hold around 3.1%. The sequencing sample was made of PBMCs. These receptors were taken from a woman in her forties in good health and CMV-seronegative.

The chain couples TRBV18 to TRBJ2-5, with 16 bases matching TRBD2. CDR1 is KGHSH and CDR2 is LQKENI in the germline V gene. The J segment lost 1 base and the V segment lost 0 bases, leaving 2 bases of the junction unmatched. This CDR3 comprises 18 residues. The CDR3 sequence: CASSPPGLAGGSQETQYF. CDR3 DNA: TGTGCCAGCTCACCACCGGGACTAGCGGGGGGGAGCCAAGAGACCCAGTACTTC. The whole variable domain, filled in from reference TRBV18 and TRBJ2-5, reads NAGVMQNPRHLVRRRGQEARLRCSPMKGHSHVYWYRQLPEEGLKFMVYLQKENIIDESGMPKERFSAEFPKEGPSILRIQQVVRGDSAAYFCASSPPGLAGGSQETQYFGPGTRLLVL.

The chain recombines TRBV4-1 with TRBJ1-5, with D unresolved. Germline CDR1 is MGHRA and CDR2 is YSYEKL. V shed 1 base and J shed 2 bases, with 12 bases lying between them. The CDR3 extends over 16 amino acids. The CDR3 protein is CASSQGPGSGNQPQHF. CDR3 nucleotides: TGCGCCAGCAGCCAAGGCCCGGGTTCGGGCAATCAGCCCCAGCATTTT.

The rearrangement links TRBV7-9 to TRBJ1-2, with 9 bases lining up with TRBD1. The V segment lost 4 bases and the J segment 0 bases; nucleotides outside the gene matches: 6. The CDR3 runs 16 residues. Germline values: CDR1 SEHNR, CDR2 FQNEAQ (reference sequence). CDR3 region: CASSSTGGRSNYGYTF. CDR3 DNA sequence: TGTGCCAGCAGCTCTACAGGGGGCAGGTCTAACTATGGCTACACCTTC.

This clone was observed a few times. The chain carries TRBV6-5 and TRBJ1-1; the D is unclear. V lost 2 bases and J 4 bases, leaving 14 bases between the germline ends. The CDR3 sequence is 15 residues long. From germline, CDR1 is MNHEY and CDR2 SVGAGI. The CDR3 DNA is TGTGCCAGCAGTTACGAGCCGTGGGAGGGCACTGAAGCTTTCTTT. It translates to CASSYEPWEGTEAFF.

This clone showed up just once. The rearrangement links TRBV4-1 to TRBJ2-3, with 9 bases lining up with TRBD1. Germline loops: CDR1 MGHRA, CDR2 YSYEKL. J was trimmed by 6 bases and V by 6 bases; bases with no gene match: 7. CDR3 length equals 14 residues. The chain's CDR3 is CASSQGQGKDTQYF. CDR3 in DNA: TGCGCCAGCAGTCAGGGACAGGGAAAGGATACGCAGTATTTT.

This chain joins TRBV19 and TRBJ1-2; the match to TRBD1 covers 8 bases. CDR1 is LNHDA and CDR2 is SQIVND in the germline V gene (reference sequence). The trim removed 9 bases at V and 4 bases at J, leaving 10 bases unmatched. The length of the CDR3 is 14 residues. CDR3 DNA sequence: TGTGCCAGCCGGCCGGACAGGGCGTCCTATGGCTACACCTTC. The encoded protein is CASRPDRASYGYTF.

V gene TRBV27 combines with J gene TRBJ1-2; 9 nucleotides agree with TRBD1. Germline values: CDR1 MNHEY, CDR2 SMNVEV (reference sequence). V trimming: 3 bases; J trimming: 8 bases; junction bases outside the gene matches: 7. The CDR3 spans 14 residues. The CDR3 DNA follows: TGTGCCAGCAGTTTCCTCACAGGGGGCGGGGGCTACACCTTC. Translated, it gives CASSFLTGGGGYTF.

V gene TRBV7-8 combines with J gene TRBJ2-5; TRBD2 agrees at 9 bases. The CDR3 loop spans 16 amino acids. The germline V gene has CDR1 SGHVS and CDR2 FQNEAQ. With V trimmed by 6 bases and J by 4 bases, 12 bases remained unmatched. The CDR3 here is CASRQEGLAYRETQYF. In nucleotides, the CDR3 is TGTGCCAGCAGACAAGAGGGACTAGCATATAGAGAGACCCAGTACTTC.

This sequence joins TRBV11-2 and TRBJ2-3; D is unclear. V was clipped by 2 bases and J by 6 bases, with 12 bases between them. The CDR3 is 14 residues long. Germline assignment: CDR1 SGHAT and CDR2 FQNNGV. The CDR3 DNA follows: TGTGCCAGCAGCTTACACTATGACGGCGATACGCAGTATTTT. Translating it yields CASSLHYDGDTQYF.

This sequence joins TRBV9 and TRBJ1-2; 8 bases fit TRBD1. This CDR3 spans 14 amino acids. The germline V gene has CDR1 SGDLS and CDR2 YYNGEE. Trimming at V came to 0 bases and at J to 4 bases, leaving 2 bases not matched to a gene. The CDR3 loop reads CASSVAGGSYGYTF. The DNA for the CDR3 is TGTGCCAGCAGCGTAGCAGGGGGCAGCTATGGCTACACCTTC.

The chain links TRBV5-4 to TRBJ1-1; TRBD1 agrees at 9 bases. The CDR3 has 14 residues. Trimming cost V 4 bases and J 4 bases; bases outside gene matches: 5. Looked up from germline, CDR1 is SGHNT and CDR2 is YYREEE (reference sequence). The CDR3 loop reads CASSGDRGGTEAFF. DNA of the CDR3: TGTGCCAGCAGCGGAGACAGGGGGGGCACTGAAGCTTTCTTT. Based on the CDR3 plus reference TRBV5-4 and TRBJ1-1, the full variable domain is ETGVTQSPTHLIKTRGQQVTLRCSSQSGHNTVSWYQQALGQGPQFIFQYYREEENGRGNFPPRFSGLQFPNYSSELNVNALELDDSALYLCASSGDRGGTEAFFGQGTRLTVV.

The gene calls are TRBV19 and TRBJ1-3, with a possible D match to TRBD1 (5 bases). The CDR3 contains 16 residues. The V gene lost 1 base and the J gene lost 1 base, with 11 bases spanning the gap. In germline, CDR1 is LNHDA, CDR2 SQIVND (reference sequence). CDR3 coding DNA: TGTGCCAGTAGTATAGGGTACAGGACATCTGGAAACACCATATATTTT. This encodes CASSIGYRTSGNTIYF.

This clone was seen more than once but under ten times. This chain links TRBV7-9 with TRBJ2-2, with 8 bases matching TRBD2. This CDR3 is 14 amino acids long. Germline values: CDR1 SEHNR, CDR2 FQNEAQ (reference sequence). After removal of 6 bases from V and 1 base from J, the junction contained 1 base not matched to a gene. The DNA of the CDR3 is TGTGCCAGCAGGGCGGGGGGGAACACCGGGGAGCTGTTTTTT. It yields the protein CASRAGGNTGELFF.

This clone has just a few counts. The J gene is TRBJ1-4, the V gene TRBV5-6; D remains ambiguous. V gave up 0 bases and J gave up 8 bases, with 5 bases separating them. Germline CDR1 and CDR2: SGHDT and YYEEEE. The CDR3 contains 12 residues. CDR3 coding DNA: TGTGCCAGCAGCTTGGGAGGGGAAAAACTGTTTTTT. It is translated as CASSLGGEKLFF.

The chain is built from TRBV13 and TRBJ2-5; tentatively, D is TRBD1 or TRBD2 (5 bases each). The CDR3 runs 17 residues. The V gene lost 5 bases and the J gene lost 2 bases, with 21 bases spanning the gap. The V gene's germline CDR1 is PRHDT and CDR2 FYEKMQ (reference sequence). The CDR3 loop reads CASSVEGRLALQETQYF. CDR3 in DNA: TGTGCCAGCAGCGTAGAGGGGCGGCTGGCCCTACAAGAGACCCAGTACTTC.

The V gene is TRBV5-1, the J gene TRBJ2-3, with D possibly matching TRBD1 (5 bases). Germline CDR1 is SGHRS and CDR2 is YFSETQ. Trimming shortened V by 0 bases and J by 0 bases, and 8 bases separated the two germline ends. CDR3 size: 15 residues. The CDR3 nucleotides are TGCGCCAGCAGCTTGGGGACACTTAGCACAGATACGCAGTATTTT. Protein sequence: CASSLGTLSTDTQYF.

This chain connects TRBV7-9 to TRBJ1-2; 7 bases fit TRBD1. The CDR3 extends over 13 amino acids. With V trimmed by 5 bases and J by 3 bases, 3 bases remained unmatched. From germline, CDR1 is SEHNR and CDR2 FQNEAQ (reference sequence). CDR3 loop: CASSPTGDYGYTF. CDR3 nucleotide sequence: TGTGCCAGCAGCCCCACAGGGGACTATGGCTACACCTTC.

Only a few counts were recorded for this clone. The genes are TRBV6-1 and TRBJ2-4; 8 nucleotides align to TRBD1. V lost 3 bases to trimming and J lost 5 bases; unmatched junction nucleotides: 15. Per the germline V gene, CDR1 is MNHNS and CDR2 is SASEGT. The CDR3 length is 18 residues. For the CDR3, the DNA is TGTGCCAGCAGTGAGGGGCAGGGGGCCACACCCGCCCAAAACATTCAGTACTTC. As protein: CASSEGQGATPAQNIQYF.

The chain employs TRBV5-1 and TRBJ2-2; the match to TRBD1 covers 7 bases. J lost 5 bases, V lost 2 bases, and 9 bases had no gene match. The germline V gene has CDR1 SGHRS and CDR2 YFSETQ. The CDR3 is made up of 16 amino acids. Here the CDR3 reads CASSFIRDRETGELFF. Here the CDR3 DNA reads TGCGCCAGCAGCTTCATTCGGGACAGAGAAACCGGGGAGCTGTTTTTT.

CDR3 DNA sequence: TGTGCCAGCAGTTTGACCGGGACAGGTTATGAGCAGTTCTTC. Translated: CASSLTGTGYEQFF. This chain uses TRBV27 with TRBJ2-1; 8 nucleotides match TRBD1. Trimming at V came to 3 bases and at J to 8 bases, leaving 6 bases not matched to a gene. The CDR3 totals 14 residues. The germline V gene encodes CDR1 MNHEY and CDR2 SMNVEV (reference sequence).

The chain combines TRBV28 with TRBJ2-7; maybe TRBD1 (5 bases). V was trimmed by 4 bases and J by 0 bases, leaving 10 bases between them. The length of the CDR3 is 14 residues. The V gene's germline CDR1 is MDHEN and CDR2 SYDVKM. The CDR3 region has the DNA TGTGCCAGCAGTTCCGCAGGGCTCTCCTACGAGCAGTACTTC. It yields the protein CASSSAGLSYEQYF. Combining the CDR3 with reference TRBV28 and TRBJ2-7 gives the whole variable domain DVKVTQSSRYLVKRTGEKVFLECVQDMDHENMFWYRQDPGLGLRLIYFSYDVKMKEKGDIPEGYSVSREKKERFSLILESASTNQTSMYLCASSSAGLSYEQYFGPGTRLTVT.

The J gene is TRBJ2-3, the V gene TRBV6-1; TRBD1 matches 8 bases. Germline CDR1 and CDR2: MNHNS and SASEGT. With V trimmed by 5 bases and J by 9 bases, 7 bases remained unmatched. CDR3 size: 13 residues. CDR3 sequence (DNA): TGTGCCAGCAGTAAGACAGGGGAGGACACGCAGTATTTT. Protein sequence: CASSKTGEDTQYF.

The chain carries TRBV7-7 and TRBJ1-1; D is uncertain. Trimming took 4 bases from V and 3 from J, leaving 9 bases between them. Germline V lookup: CDR1 SSHAT, CDR2 FNYEAQ (reference sequence). There are 13 residues in the CDR3. The DNA of the CDR3 is TGTGCCAGCAGCTCGAGGGTGGACACTGAAGCTTTCTTT. Amino acids: CASSSRVDTEAFF.

This chain uses TRBV5-4 with TRBJ1-2, with D maybe TRBD1 (5 bases). This CDR3 spans 15 amino acids. Trimming left V 0 bases short and J 5 bases short, with 14 bases between. CDR1 is SGHNT, CDR2 YYREEE, per germline (reference sequence). DNA for the CDR3: TGTGCCAGCAGCTTGGCCCAGGGAAGCGATTATGGCTACACCTTC. This translates into CASSLAQGSDYGYTF.

This clone was detected only once. The chain combines TRBV5-1 with TRBJ1-1; tentative D call: TRBD1 (5 bases). Germline lookup yields CDR1 SGHRS and CDR2 YFSETQ. Trimming removed 0 bases from V and 10 bases from J, with 13 bases in between. The CDR3 has 13 residues. This chain's CDR3 is CASSLEWGTPAFF. The CDR3 DNA is TGCGCCAGCAGCTTGGAGTGGGGCACCCCAGCTTTCTTT.

The rearrangement joins TRBV5-1 to TRBJ1-5; D is perhaps TRBD1 (5 bases). The CDR3 extends over 14 amino acids. Germline V lookup: CDR1 SGHRS, CDR2 YFSETQ. Trimming took 5 bases from V and 6 from J, leaving 15 bases between them. CDR3 sequence (DNA): TGCGCCAGCAGTTGGCAGGGAGGAGGTCAGCCCCAGCATTTT. This translates into CASSWQGGGQPQHF.